The T cell receptor (beta chain) under discussion was sequenced for a study of blood T cell repertoires in COVID-19. In the study overall: PBMCs, B-cell-depleted T cells, or T cells were the source of the cDNA or gDNA that made up the material.

V was clipped by 6 bases and J by 1 base; unmatched bases: 7. The germline gives CDR1 SGHAT, CDR2 FQNNGV. The CDR3 covers 16 residues. Study processing details: Reference gene primers were amplified, and this amplification served to estimate nucleated cell counts. This table comes from immunoSEQ multiplex PCR, and its TCRdb copy is limited to in-frame clones, with some not included. For V, J and clone size, that table is used; D and trimming come from the DNA. The data contain about 36,000 clones, roughly 84% of them singletons. The J gene is TRBJ2-5, the V gene TRBV11-2; 11 bases agree with TRBD2. The sequence came from a human donor in a cohort sampled during active COVID-19. Input material: peripheral blood. The chain's CDR3 is CASRPTSGGSQETQYF. CDR3 DNA sequence: TGTGCCAGCAGACCTACTAGCGGGGGATCCCAAGAGACCCAGTACTTC.